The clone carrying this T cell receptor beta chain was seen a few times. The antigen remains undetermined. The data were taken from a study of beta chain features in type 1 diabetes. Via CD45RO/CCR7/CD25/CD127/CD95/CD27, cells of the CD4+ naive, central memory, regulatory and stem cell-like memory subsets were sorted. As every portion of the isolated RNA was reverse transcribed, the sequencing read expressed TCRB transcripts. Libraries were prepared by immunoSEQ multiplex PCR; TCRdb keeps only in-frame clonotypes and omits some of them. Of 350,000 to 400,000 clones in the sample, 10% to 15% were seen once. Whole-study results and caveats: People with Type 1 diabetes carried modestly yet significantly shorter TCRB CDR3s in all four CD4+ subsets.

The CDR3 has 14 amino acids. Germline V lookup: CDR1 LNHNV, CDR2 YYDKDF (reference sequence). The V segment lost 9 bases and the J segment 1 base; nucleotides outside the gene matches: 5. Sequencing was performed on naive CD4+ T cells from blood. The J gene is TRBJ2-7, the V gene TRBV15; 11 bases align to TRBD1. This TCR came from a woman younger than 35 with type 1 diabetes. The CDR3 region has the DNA TGTGCCACGACGCGGGACAGGGGGTCCTACGAGCAGTACTTC. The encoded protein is CATTRDRGSYEQYF.